This TCR beta chain stems from a study of T cell clones after liver transplantation. Study-level information: Post-transplant blood was tracked for graft-donor-reactive T cell clones identified in a pre-transplant mixed lymphocyte reaction. Overall study findings and caveats: Low donor cell numbers restricted donor-reactive repertoire measurement in two subjects.

TCRdb's table, derived via immunoSEQ multiplex PCR, lists solely in-frame clones and lacks some. Of about 71,000 clones detected, around 80% appear once; the ten largest clones hold approximately 0.8%. A remark on this clone: The antigen is undetermined.

The V gene lost 3 bases and the J gene lost 2 bases, with 4 bases spanning the gap. Looked up from germline, CDR1 is SGHAT and CDR2 is FQNNGV. This CDR3 has 12 amino acids. The chain joins TRBV11-2 to TRBJ2-5; D remains unclear. This material consisted of CD4+ T cells from blood, taken 12 months after liver transplant. The source of this sequence is a human patient who received a liver transplant. The graft donor may be the source of some T cells. CDR3 DNA: TGTGCCAGCAGCTTCCCTCAAGAGACCCAGTACTTC. Translating it yields CASSFPQETQYF.